Given below is one T cell receptor (beta chain) in context. The target antigen is unknown. This sample is drawn from a study of shared clonotypes between healthy human individuals. Study overall: Each donor's CD8 memory used one plate, CD8 naive two, each CD4 subset three.

Overall study findings and caveats: Clonotype sharing across several donors was observed for around 4.8% of naive CD4 clonotypes.

Generated by immunoSEQ multiplex PCR, the TCRdb table keeps only in-frame clones and is missing some. The profile covers around 2,000,000 clones, with roughly 95% appearing a single time and 0.9% to 1.3% taken by the ten largest. Naive CD8 cells lacked CD45RO and underwent positive selection for CCR7, leaving out terminally differentiated effector memory CD45RA+ cells. Adult donors, all healthy and HIV-negative, had no recent acute infections or vaccinations. The donors were all Caucasian adults (living in Nashville, Tennessee). V dropped 2 bases and J dropped 6 bases, with 10 bases sitting between them. From germline, CDR1 is SNHLY and CDR2 FYNNEI. CDR3 length: 13 residues.

The sequenced sample was naive CD8+ T cells sorted from blood. This clonotype was obtained from a man aged 18 to 35 in good health. This sequence joins TRBV2 and TRBJ1-1; D ambiguous. This chain's CDR3 is CASSERRVPEAFF. CDR3 DNA sequence: TGTGCCAGCAGTGAAAGAAGGGTCCCTGAAGCTTTCTTT.